The 5 T cell receptor beta chains presented below share a single source sample, sequenced in a study of blood T cell repertoires in COVID-19. TCRdb keeps only in-frame clones here, not all; method: immunoSEQ multiplex PCR. Here the sample spans more than 90,000 clones, about 88% being singletons. Sequencing was carried out using peripheral blood. The source of these receptors is a middle-aged man with acute or convalescent COVID-19.

The chain combines TRBV30 with TRBJ1-6; a weak D match, TRBD1 (6 bases). The CDR3 contains 15 residues. The V end was cut by 7 bases, the J end by 10 bases, with 23 bases between. Germline V gives CDR1 GTSNPN, CDR2 SVGIG (reference sequence). CDR3 bases: TGTGCCTCCCAATCCCGGGGCAGGGGACGATCACCCCTCCACTTT. The encoded protein is CASQSRGRGRSPLHF.

This clone occurred a few times. The chain links TRBV4-1 to TRBJ2-1, with D perhaps matching TRBD2 (5 bases). This CDR3 contains 13 residues. Germline V CDR1 and CDR2: MGHRA, YSYEKL. V gave up 0 bases and J gave up 11 bases, with 11 bases separating them. The chain's CDR3 is CASSQDRGRKQFF. CDR3 nucleotide sequence: TGCGCCAGCAGCCAAGATCGGGGAAGAAAGCAGTTCTTC.

The chain recombines TRBV9 with TRBJ2-7; TRBD1 might be the D (5 bases). V dropped 0 bases and J dropped 1 base, with 11 bases sitting between them. Germline V CDR1 and CDR2: SGDLS, YYNGEE. This CDR3 is 15 amino acids long. Here the CDR3 DNA reads TGTGCCAGCAGCGTAGATGGACAACTGTCCTACGAGCAGTACTTC. As protein: CASSVDGQLSYEQYF.

The chain carries TRBV28 and TRBJ2-5; weak D call: TRBD1 (6 bases). Per the germline V gene, CDR1 is MDHEN and CDR2 is SYDVKM. The CDR3 extends over 12 amino acids. With 6 bases removed from V and 4 bases from J, the gap between germline ends came to 9 bases. The DNA for the CDR3 is TGTGCCAGCAGGCGAGGGGGAGAGACCCAGTACTTC. It is translated as CASRRGGETQYF.

This sequence joins TRBV6-2 or TRBV6-3 and TRBJ2-3; tentatively, D is TRBD1 (6 bases). V was trimmed by 5 bases and J by 5 bases, leaving 11 bases between them. The CDR3 totals 13 residues. Germline CDR1 reads MNHEY; CDR2 reads SVGEGT. This CDR3 reads CASSGTGKDTQYF. In nucleotides, the CDR3 is TGTGCCAGCAGTGGAACAGGGAAAGATACGCAGTATTTT.